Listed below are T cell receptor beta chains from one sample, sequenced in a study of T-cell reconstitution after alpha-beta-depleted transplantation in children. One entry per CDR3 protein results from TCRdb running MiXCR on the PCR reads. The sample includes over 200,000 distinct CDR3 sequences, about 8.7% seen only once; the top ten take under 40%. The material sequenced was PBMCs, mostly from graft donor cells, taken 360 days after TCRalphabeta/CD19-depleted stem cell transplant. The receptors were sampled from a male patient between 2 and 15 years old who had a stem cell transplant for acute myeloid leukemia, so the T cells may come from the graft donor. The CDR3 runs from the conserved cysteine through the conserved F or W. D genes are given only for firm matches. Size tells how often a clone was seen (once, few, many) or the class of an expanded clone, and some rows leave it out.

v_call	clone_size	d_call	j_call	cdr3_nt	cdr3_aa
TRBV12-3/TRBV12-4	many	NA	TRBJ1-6	TGTGCCAGCAGCCCCATCCATTCACCCCTCCACTTT	CASSPIHSPLHF
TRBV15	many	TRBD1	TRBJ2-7	TGTGCCACCAGCAGGTGGGACAGGGGGCATTACGAGCAGTACTTC	CATSRWDRGHYEQYF
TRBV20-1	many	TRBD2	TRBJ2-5	TGCAGTGCTAGGACCCTAGCGGGGGGCCAAGAGACCCAGTACTTC	CSARTLAGGQETQYF
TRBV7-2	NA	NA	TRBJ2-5	TGTGCCAGCAGCGGGCTTCCAGAGACCCAGTACTTC	CASSGLPETQYF
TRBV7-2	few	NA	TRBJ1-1	TGTGCCAGCAGCTTAGCGGCAATGAACACTGAAGCTTTCTTT	CASSLAAMNTEAFF
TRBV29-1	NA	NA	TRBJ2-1	TGCAGCGTTGAATACAGTGTAGCGAGAGTCCCAGATTATGACAATGAGCAGTTCTTC	CSVEYSVARVPDYDNEQFF
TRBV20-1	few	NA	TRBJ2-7	TGCAGTGCTCGAGAGGGTGGGGAACTAGCACCCTACGAGCAGTACTTC	CSAREGGELAPYEQYF
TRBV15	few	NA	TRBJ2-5	TGTGCCACCAGCAATCAGGGGATAAGGGAGACCCAGTACTTC	CATSNQGIRETQYF
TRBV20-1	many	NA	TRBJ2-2	TGCAGTGCTAGAACCGGACAGAGACTCACCGGGGAGCTGTTTTTT	CSARTGQRLTGELFF
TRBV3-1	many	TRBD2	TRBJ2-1	TGTGCCAGCAGCCAAGATCAGGGACTAGCGGATGAGCAGTTCTTC	CASSQDQGLADEQFF
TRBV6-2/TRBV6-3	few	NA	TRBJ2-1	TGTGCCAGCAGTTATCGGTCGGTTGAGCAGTTCTTC	CASSYRSVEQFF
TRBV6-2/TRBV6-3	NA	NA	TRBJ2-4	TGTGCCAGCAGCCCTAGGGGCATTCAGTACTTC	CASSPRGIQYF
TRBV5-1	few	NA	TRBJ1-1	TGCGCCAGCAGCTTGGGAGGGATGAGGAGGACTGAAGCTTTCTTT	CASSLGGMRRTEAFF
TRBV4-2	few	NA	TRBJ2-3	TGTGCCAGCAGCCAAGACCCGGGACTTATAAGCACAGATACGCAGTATTTT	CASSQDPGLISTDTQYF
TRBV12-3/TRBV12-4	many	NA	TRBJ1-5	TGTGCCAGCAGTGGCAGGATAATCAATCAGCCCCAGCATTTT	CASSGRIINQPQHF
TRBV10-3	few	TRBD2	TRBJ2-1	TGTGCCACCTCTAGCGGGAGGGACTCCTACAATGAGCAGTTCTTC	CATSSGRDSYNEQFF
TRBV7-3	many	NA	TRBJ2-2	TGTGCCAGCAGCTTAGGAGGGGAGGGGGAGCTGTTTTTT	CASSLGGEGELFF
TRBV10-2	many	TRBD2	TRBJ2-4	TGCGCCAGCAAGGAGACTAGCGGCATACTAGCCAAAAACATTCAGTACTTC	CASKETSGILAKNIQYF
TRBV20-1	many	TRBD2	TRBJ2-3	TGCAGTGCTAGAGGGTCGGGGGGACTCACAGATACGCAGTATTTT	CSARGSGGLTDTQYF
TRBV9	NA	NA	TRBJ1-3	TGTGCCAGCAGCGTATTGGATCGGGGAGGAAACACCATATATTTT	CASSVLDRGGNTIYF
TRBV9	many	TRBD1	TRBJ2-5	TGTGCCAGCAGCTCCTCCTCCAGGGGGATGGAGACCCAGTACTTC	CASSSSSRGMETQYF
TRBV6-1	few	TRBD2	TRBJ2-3	TGTGCCAGCAGTACACGGACTAGCGGGCGCACAGATACGCAGTATTTT	CASSTRTSGRTDTQYF
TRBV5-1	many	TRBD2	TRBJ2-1	TGCGCCAGCAGCTCGACTAGCGGGAGTTACAATGAGCAGTTCTTC	CASSSTSGSYNEQFF
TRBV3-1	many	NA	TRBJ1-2	TGTGCCAGCAGCCAAGGCCCAGGCTATGGCTACACCTTC	CASSQGPGYGYTF
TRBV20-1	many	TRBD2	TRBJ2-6	TGCAGTGCTAGAGATGGGAGGGTCTCACTTAATGCCGGGGCCAACGTCCTGACTTTC	CSARDGRVSLNAGANVLTF
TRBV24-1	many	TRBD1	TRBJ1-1	TGTGCCACCACAGGGGGCACTGAAGCTTTCTTT	CATTGGTEAFF
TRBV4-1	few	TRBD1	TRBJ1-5	TGCGCCAGCAGCCAGGTGGACAGGGTAGGCAATCAGCCCCAGCATTTT	CASSQVDRVGNQPQHF
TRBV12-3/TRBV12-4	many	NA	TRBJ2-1	TGTGCCAGCATTCAAAAAGGTGACGGGAGATGGGGTGAGCAGTTCTTC	CASIQKGDGRWGEQFF
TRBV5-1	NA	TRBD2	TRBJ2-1	TGCGCCAGCAGCTTGGCCTCTACTAGCGGGGGTAATGAGCAGTTCTTC	CASSLASTSGGNEQFF
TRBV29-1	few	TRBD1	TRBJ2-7	TGCAGCGTTGAAGATCCGACAGGGGGGTTCTACGAGCAGTACTTC	CSVEDPTGGFYEQYF
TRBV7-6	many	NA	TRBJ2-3	TGTGCCAGCAGCTTAACCCTGGGTAGGACAGATACGCAGTATTTT	CASSLTLGRTDTQYF
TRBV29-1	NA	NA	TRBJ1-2	TGCAGCGTTTACCCTGGGGCGTGTGGCTACACCTTC	CSVYPGACGYTF
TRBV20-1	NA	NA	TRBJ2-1	TGCAGTGCTAGAGGCCTCCAGGACTTCTCCTACAATGAGCAGTTCTTC	CSARGLQDFSYNEQFF
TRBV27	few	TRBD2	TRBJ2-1	TGTGCCAGCAGCCCTAGCGGGCTACACAATGAGCAGTTCTTC	CASSPSGLHNEQFF
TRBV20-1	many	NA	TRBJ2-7	TGCAGTGCTAGCCAAAACCCCCACGAGCAGTACTTC	CSASQNPHEQYF
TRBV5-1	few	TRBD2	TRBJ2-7	TGCGCCAGCAGCGTAGGGACTAGCGGGACGCACTACGAGCAGTACTTC	CASSVGTSGTHYEQYF
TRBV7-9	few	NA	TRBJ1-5	TGTGCCAGCAGCTTCGGGGGGCTCAATCAGCCCCAGCATTTT	CASSFGGLNQPQHF
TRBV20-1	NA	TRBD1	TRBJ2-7	TGCAGTGCTAGCCGGCAGGGGGCGGTTTACGAGCAGTACTTC	CSASRQGAVYEQYF
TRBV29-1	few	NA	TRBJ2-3	TGCAGCGTTCTCGACTCCCAGCGATCCGTGAGCACGCAGTATTTT	CSVLDSQRSVSTQYF
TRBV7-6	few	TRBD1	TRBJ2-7	TGTGCCAGCAGCTTAGCCGGACAGGGGGCCTACGAGCAGTACTTC	CASSLAGQGAYEQYF
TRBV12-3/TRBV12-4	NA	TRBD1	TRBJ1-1	TGTGCCAGCACCCCGGACAGGGGGAACACTGAAGCTTTCTTT	CASTPDRGNTEAFF
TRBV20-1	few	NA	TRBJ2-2	TGCAGTGCTATCTCAAAGGGGGGTTACACCGGGGAGCTGTTTTTT	CSAISKGGYTGELFF
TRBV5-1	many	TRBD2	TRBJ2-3	TGCGCCAGCAGCTTGGTACTAGCGGGAGATCCGGATACGCAGTATTTT	CASSLVLAGDPDTQYF
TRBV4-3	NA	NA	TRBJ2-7	TGCGCCAGCAGCCAAGATTTCGCGGGTCGGTTGGGATACGAGCAGTACTTC	CASSQDFAGRLGYEQYF
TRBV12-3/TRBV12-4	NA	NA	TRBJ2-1	TGTGCCAGCAGTTTCTCATCGACTGTCCTTAACTACAATGAGCAGTTCTTC	CASSFSSTVLNYNEQFF
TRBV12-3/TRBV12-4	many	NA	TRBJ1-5	TGTGCCAGCAGTTTCATCACAGGGTCGGGGAATCAGCCCCAGCATTTT	CASSFITGSGNQPQHF
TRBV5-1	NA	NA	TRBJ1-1	TGCGCCAGCAGCTTGATCGTTTGGATCTCGAACACTGAAGCTTTCTTT	CASSLIVWISNTEAFF
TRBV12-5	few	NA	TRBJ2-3	TGTGCTAGTGGTTTGTCCCCTCTGCCGGGGCGCGGGGATACGCAGTATTTT	CASGLSPLPGRGDTQYF
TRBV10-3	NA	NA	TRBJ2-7	TGTGCCATCAGTGATTTGGCACAGGGATACCGCGAGCAGTACTTC	CAISDLAQGYREQYF
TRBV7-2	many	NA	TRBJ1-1	TGTGCCAGCAGCTCGCAGGGGCTACGATTTGAAGCTTTCTTT	CASSSQGLRFEAFF
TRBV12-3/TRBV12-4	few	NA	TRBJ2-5	TGTGCCAGCACCCGGAGCCAAGAGACCCAGTACTTC	CASTRSQETQYF
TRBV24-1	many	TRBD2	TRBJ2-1	TGTGCCACCAGTGACCGGACTAGCGCGACCGTTGGGGAGCAGTTCTTC	CATSDRTSATVGEQFF
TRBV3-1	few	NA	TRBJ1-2	TGTGCCAGCAGCCACGACGGGTATGGCTACACCTTC	CASSHDGYGYTF
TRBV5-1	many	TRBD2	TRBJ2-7	TGCGCCAGCAGCTTTCGCGGGGGGGACTACGAGCAGTACTTC	CASSFRGGDYEQYF
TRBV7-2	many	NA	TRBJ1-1	TGTGCCAGCAGCTTATGGGGGTCAGGGTTGAACACTGAAGCTTTCTTT	CASSLWGSGLNTEAFF
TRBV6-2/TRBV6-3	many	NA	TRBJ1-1	TGTGCCAGCAGTTACTCGATGGCAGCTGAAGCTTTCTTT	CASSYSMAAEAFF